This TCR beta chain was recorded in a study of regulatory T cells in long-lasting Graves disease. Time point meaning: newly diagnosed GD, antithyroid drugs for less than 3 months. From PBMCs, RNA was extracted and then used to make the TCR library. EDTA tubes held approximately 8.8 milliliters of peripheral blood from each patient. Arm-PCR with iRepertoire HTBI primers amplified the CDR3 regions for these TCR beta libraries. TCRdb reanalysed the multiplex PCR reads using MiXCR and keeps one entry per CDR3 protein. The sample has about 420,000 distinct CDR3 sequences; about a sixth are singletons. This clonotype was observed a single time. Just one base apart from a much larger clone, this may be a read error. The sample was also reused in another study, on T cells in Graves' hyperthyroidism and ophthalmopathy. From that report: Those patients with uncontrolled infection, other autoimmune disease, pregnancy or lactation were excluded. With the HTBI primer set, the TCR CDR3 went through a first round of RT-PCR.

The TCR comes from a woman aged 18-30 years with Graves disease. The sequenced sample was peripheral blood mononuclear cells (PBMCs), obtained at new diagnosis, from a patient treated with antithyroid drugs.

The CDR3 reads CASSSGTSGRQGDNEQYF. As DNA, the CDR3 is TGTGCCAGCAGCTCGGGGACTAGCGGGAGGCAAGGTGACAATGAGCAGTACTTC. V and J are TRBV7-3 and TRBJ2-7; 15 bases are shared with TRBD2. The CDR3 length is 18 residues. CDR1 is SGHTA and CDR2 is FQGTGA in the germline V gene. With V trimmed by 4 bases and J by 7 bases, 14 bases remained unmatched.